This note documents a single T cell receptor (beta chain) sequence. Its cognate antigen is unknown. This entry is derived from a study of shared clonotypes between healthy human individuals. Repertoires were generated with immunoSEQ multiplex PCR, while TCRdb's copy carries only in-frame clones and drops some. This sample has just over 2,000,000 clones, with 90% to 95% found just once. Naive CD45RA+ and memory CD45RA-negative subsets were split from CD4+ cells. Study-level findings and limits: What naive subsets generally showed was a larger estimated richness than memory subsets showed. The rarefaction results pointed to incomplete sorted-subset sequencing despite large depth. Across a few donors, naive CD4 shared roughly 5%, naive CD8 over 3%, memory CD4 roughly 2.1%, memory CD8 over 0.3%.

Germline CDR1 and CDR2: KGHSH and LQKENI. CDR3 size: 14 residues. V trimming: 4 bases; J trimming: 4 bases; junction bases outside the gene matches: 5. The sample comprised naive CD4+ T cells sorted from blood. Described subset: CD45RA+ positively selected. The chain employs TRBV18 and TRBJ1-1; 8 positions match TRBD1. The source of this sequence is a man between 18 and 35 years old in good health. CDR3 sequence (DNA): TGTGCCAGCTCACGTGAACAGGGGGGCACTGAAGCTTTCTTT. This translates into CASSREQGGTEAFF.